The 4 T cell receptor beta chains below come from one sample, sequenced in a study of T-cell reconstitution after alpha-beta-depleted transplantation in children. Unique molecular identifiers were used in preparing the TCRbeta library. MiXCR, run by TCRdb on the PCR reads, gives a single entry per CDR3 protein. The data hold about a million distinct CDR3 sequences, with 25% to 35% observed a single time. The sample consisted of PBMCs, mostly from graft donor cells, taken 360 days after TCRalphabeta/CD19-depleted stem cell transplant. The receptors shown here come from a boy under two years old who had a stem cell transplant for SCID, so the T cells may come from the graft donor.

Only a few counts were recorded for this clonotype. The chain carries TRBV5-1 and TRBJ1-1; 7 bases line up with TRBD1. With 4 bases clipped from V and 8 bases from J, the junction kept 8 bases outside the gene matches. This CDR3 region has 13 residues. The germline V gene encodes CDR1 SGHRS and CDR2 YFSETQ. CDR3 bases: TGCGCCAGCAGCACGTCGACAGGGAACGAAGCTTTCTTT. Translating gives CASSTSTGNEAFF.

This clonotype was seen more than once but under ten times. This chain joins TRBV5-1 and TRBJ2-5; D possibly uses TRBD1 or TRBD2 (5 bases each). Trimming cost V 8 bases and J 2 bases, with 16 bases left between them. Germline assignment: CDR1 SGHRS and CDR2 YFSETQ. This CDR3 region has 14 residues. In nucleotides, the CDR3 is TGCGCCAGTGCTTTGGGGGAAGGACAAGAGACCCAGTACTTC. Translating gives CASALGEGQETQYF.

The chain carries TRBV28 and TRBJ2-7; D is perhaps TRBD1 (6 bases). The CDR3 has 15 residues. Germline assignment: CDR1 MDHEN and CDR2 SYDVKM. Trimming cost V 4 bases and J 3 bases, with 16 bases left between them. The CDR3 region has the DNA TGTGCCAGCAGTTGGGCCCCGACAGGTTACTACGAGCAGTACTTC. Amino acids: CASSWAPTGYYEQYF.

Written as DNA, the CDR3 is TGCAGTGCTAGAGATCAAGGGCGCTGGGGAAACACCATATATTTT. Protein sequence: CSARDQGRWGNTIYF. The chain is built from TRBV20-1 and TRBJ1-3; D is undetermined. The V gene's germline CDR1 is DFQATT and CDR2 SNEGSKA (reference sequence). The V and J ends lost 0 bases and 4 bases respectively, with 13 bases between them. CDR3 length: 15 residues.